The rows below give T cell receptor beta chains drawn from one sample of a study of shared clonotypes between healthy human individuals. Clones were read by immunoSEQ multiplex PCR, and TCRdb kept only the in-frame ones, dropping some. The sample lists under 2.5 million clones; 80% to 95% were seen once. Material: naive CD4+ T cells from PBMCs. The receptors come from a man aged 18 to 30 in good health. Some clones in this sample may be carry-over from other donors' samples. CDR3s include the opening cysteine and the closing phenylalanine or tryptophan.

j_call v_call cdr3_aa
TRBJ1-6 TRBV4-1 CASSQAALRRLHSPLHF
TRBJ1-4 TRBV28 CASNTPENEKLFF
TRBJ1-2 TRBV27 CASSLGGTVFGYTF
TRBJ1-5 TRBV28 CASSYRRGFQPQHF
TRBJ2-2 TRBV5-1 CASREGVTGELFF
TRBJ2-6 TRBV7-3 CASSTWVRLQSRANVLTF
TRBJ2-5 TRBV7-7 CASSLGAGGGETQYF
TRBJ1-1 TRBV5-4 CASSDRVMNTEAFF
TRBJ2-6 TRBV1 CTSSQRPASDRYGANVLTF
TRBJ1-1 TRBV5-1 CASSLVVDTEAFF
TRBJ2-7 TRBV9 CASSVSGRASYEQYF
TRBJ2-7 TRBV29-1 CSVEIGGMGSYEQYF
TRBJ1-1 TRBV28 CASKFWGTEAFF
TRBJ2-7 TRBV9 CASSVSGLSPYEQYF
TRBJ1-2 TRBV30 CAWSVRAPNYGYTF
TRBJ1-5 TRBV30 CAWSVGQGGNQPQHF
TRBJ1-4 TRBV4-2 CASSQPRGVGTNEKLFF
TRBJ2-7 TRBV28 CASSLPGDHEQYF
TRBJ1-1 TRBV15 CATKPRSDTEAFF
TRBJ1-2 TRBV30 CAWEGYNYGYTF
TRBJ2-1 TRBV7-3 CASSLWSRGEQFF
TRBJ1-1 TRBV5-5 CASSLSRGDTEAFF
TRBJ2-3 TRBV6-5 CASRGSGDTQYF
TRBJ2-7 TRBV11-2 CASSLAGEGVQYF
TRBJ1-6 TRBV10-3 CAISLGQENSPLHF
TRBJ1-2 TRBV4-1 CASSQGIGNSLGGYTF